This T cell receptor beta chain was captured by sequencing in a study of T-cell reconstitution after alpha-beta-depleted transplantation in children. To note about this clonotype: Its specificity is unknown.

Using unique molecular identifiers, the investigators prepared the TCRbeta library. TCRdb reprocessed the PCR reads with MiXCR, giving one entry per CDR3 protein. The sample has 450,000 to 550,000 distinct CDR3 sequences, about an eighth seen once. This CDR3 region has 15 residues. Germline V gene data show CDR1 as LGHDT and CDR2 as YNNKEL (reference sequence). The J segment lost 6 bases and the V segment lost 0 bases, leaving 7 bases of the junction unmatched. Study findings and constraints: T-cell numbers and diversity, one year after transplant, stemmed largely from T cells that were newly produced.

This receptor was obtained from a female patient aged 2-9 years who had a stem cell transplant for aplastic anemia, so the T cells may come from the graft donor. This material consisted of PBMCs, mostly from graft donor cells, taken 180 days after TCRalphabeta/CD19-depleted stem cell transplant. This chain uses TRBV3-1 with TRBJ2-7; 8 bases map to TRBD1. As DNA, the CDR3 is TGTGCCAGCAGCCAAGAGGAGGGGGACAGGAGCGAGCAGTACTTC. It yields the protein CASSQEEGDRSEQYF.